This T cell receptor (beta chain) comes out of a study of CXCR3-negative and CXCR3-positive naive CD8 T cells. The V gene's germline CDR1 is MDHEN and CDR2 SYDVKM. The CDR3 spans 16 residues. The study's findings and limits: Relative to memory CD8+ cells, whose diversity was much lower, both naive subsets had comparably high diversity. Researchers report CXCR3 expression partially decreased after cryopreservation, with fresh PBMCs used in most assays.

UMI-labeled TRB cDNA libraries were prepared by 5' RACE. TCRdb re-analyzed the 5' RACE reads; it lists each CDR3 protein once, without DNA. Its table records around 40,000 distinct CDR3 sequences. In the case of this clonotype: Its antigen is still unknown.

The sequencing sample was made of memory CD8+ T cells from blood. This clonotype was obtained from a human donor in good health. Some clones in this sample may be carry-over from other donors' samples. J is TRBJ2-2 and V is TRBV28; TCRdb outputs TRBD1, but without DNA this stays unchecked. CDR3 sequence reads: CASSSQGALNTGELFF.